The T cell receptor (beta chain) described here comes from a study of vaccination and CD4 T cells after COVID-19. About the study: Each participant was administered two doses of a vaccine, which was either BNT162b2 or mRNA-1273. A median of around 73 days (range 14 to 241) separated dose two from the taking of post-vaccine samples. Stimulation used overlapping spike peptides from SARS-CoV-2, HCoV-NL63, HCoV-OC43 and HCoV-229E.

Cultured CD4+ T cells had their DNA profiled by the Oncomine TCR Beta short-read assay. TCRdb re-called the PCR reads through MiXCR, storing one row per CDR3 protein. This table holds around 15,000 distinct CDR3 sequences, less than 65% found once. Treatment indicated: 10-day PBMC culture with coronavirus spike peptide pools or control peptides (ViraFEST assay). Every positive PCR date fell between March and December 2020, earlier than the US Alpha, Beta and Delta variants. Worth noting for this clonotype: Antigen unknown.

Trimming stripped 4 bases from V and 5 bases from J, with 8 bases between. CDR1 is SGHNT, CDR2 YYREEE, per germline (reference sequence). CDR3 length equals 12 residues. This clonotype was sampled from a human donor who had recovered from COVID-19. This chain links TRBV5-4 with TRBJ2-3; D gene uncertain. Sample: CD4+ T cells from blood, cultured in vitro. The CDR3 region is CASSRFRDTQYF. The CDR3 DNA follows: TGTGCCAGCAGCCGCTTCCGAGATACGCAGTATTTT.